This is a list of T cell receptor beta chains from one sample in a study of T cells in localized non-small cell lung cancer. Sequenced by immunoSEQ multiplex PCR; TCRdb stores in-frame clones only, minus some. The table records roughly 40,000 clones, under 90% of them present only once. Sample: peripheral blood mononuclear cells, taken before any cancer treatment. These receptors came from a male donor at least 60 years old with stage II lung adenocarcinoma. CDR3s include the opening cysteine and the closing phenylalanine or tryptophan. The order of the fields is D gene, J gene, clone size, V gene, CDR3 DNA, CDR3 protein. A D gene is named only where the DNA matches it firmly. Clone size is not always given. Where it is, it says once, few, many or a class for expanded clones.

D: .
J: TRBJ1-1
size: .
V: TRBV11-2
DNA: TGTGCCAGCAGTCGACACGGTTACACTGAAGCTTTCTTT
CDR3: CASSRHGYTEAFF

D: .
J: TRBJ2-1
size: .
V: TRBV4-3
DNA: TGCGCCAGCAGCATAGCCCGGGGGTCCTACAATGAGCAGTTCTTC
CDR3: CASSIARGSYNEQFF

D: TRBD2
J: TRBJ2-7
size: .
V: TRBV29-1
DNA: TGCAGCGCCGCCCGGGGGGGGTACGAGCAGTACTTC
CDR3: CSAARGGYEQYF

D: .
J: TRBJ1-1
size: once
V: TRBV9
DNA: TGTGCCAGCAGCCCTTCGGTGGGTAACACTGAAGCTTTCTTT
CDR3: CASSPSVGNTEAFF

D: TRBD1
J: TRBJ1-2
size: few
V: TRBV6-1
DNA: TGTGCCAGCAGTGAATTTTACAGTACGGTGGGACAGGGATCTGGCTACACCTTC
CDR3: CASSEFYSTVGQGSGYTF

D: TRBD1
J: TRBJ1-5
size: .
V: TRBV27
DNA: TGTGCCAGCAGTTTCGAACAGGGGTTTCAGCCCCAGCATTTT
CDR3: CASSFEQGFQPQHF

D: .
J: TRBJ2-5
size: .
V: TRBV29-1
DNA: TGCAGCGTTGCCTTGACAACCGGGGAGACCCAGTACTTC
CDR3: CSVALTTGETQYF

D: .
J: TRBJ1-1
size: once
V: TRBV6-5
DNA: TGTGCCAGCAGTTCCTGGGGTCGAACGAACACTGAAGCTTTCTTT
CDR3: CASSSWGRTNTEAFF

D: .
J: TRBJ1-2
size: .
V: TRBV9
DNA: TGTGCCAGCAGCGTAAGAACAGGGAGCTATGGCTACACCTTC
CDR3: CASSVRTGSYGYTF

D: TRBD1
J: TRBJ1-4
size: .
V: TRBV19
DNA: TGTGCCAGTAGTATCGGGACAGTTAATGAAAAACTGTTTTTT
CDR3: CASSIGTVNEKLFF

D: .
J: TRBJ1-5
size: .
V: TRBV5-6
DNA: TGTGCCAGCAGCTTCTCCGGGACACCTAGCAATCAGCCCCAGCATTTT
CDR3: CASSFSGTPSNQPQHF

D: .
J: TRBJ2-7
size: once
V: TRBV11-3
DNA: TGTGCCAGCAGCTTATATGGAGACAGCTCCTACGAGCAGTACTTC
CDR3: CASSLYGDSSYEQYF

D: .
J: TRBJ1-3
size: .
V: TRBV10-3
DNA: TGTGCCATCAGTGAGTCTGAGGGACGGATCTCTGGAAACACCATATATTTT
CDR3: CAISESEGRISGNTIYF

D: .
J: TRBJ1-3
size: .
V: TRBV4-1
DNA: TGCGCCAGCAGCCAAGATCCCCCGCTTTCTGGAAACACCATATATTTT
CDR3: CASSQDPPLSGNTIYF

D: .
J: TRBJ2-7
size: .
V: TRBV7-2
DNA: TGTGCCAGCAGACAGGGATACGAGCAGTACTTC
CDR3: CASRQGYEQYF

D: .
J: TRBJ1-1
size: few
V: TRBV7-2
DNA: TGTGCCAGCAGCTTAGATTTCTGGACTGAAGCTTTCTTT
CDR3: CASSLDFWTEAFF

D: TRBD2
J: TRBJ2-7
size: .
V: TRBV7-2
DNA: TGTGCCAGCAGCCCAGCCGGGAGGGGTTACGAGCAGTACTTC
CDR3: CASSPAGRGYEQYF

D: .
J: TRBJ1-1
size: .
V: TRBV6-5
DNA: TGTGCCAGCAGTTCCCCCCGCGAAGCTTTCTTT
CDR3: CASSSPREAFF

D: TRBD2
J: TRBJ2-1
size: once
V: TRBV18
DNA: TGTGCCAGCTCACCACCGGGGGGGTCGGGTGAGCAGTTCTTC
CDR3: CASSPPGGSGEQFF

D: .
J: TRBJ1-1
size: .
V: TRBV2
DNA: TGTGCCAGCAGTGCGGACACCAACACTGAAGCTTTCTTT
CDR3: CASSADTNTEAFF

D: .
J: TRBJ2-1
size: .
V: TRBV7-7
DNA: TGTGCCAGCAGCCCGAAAGGGGGGGGGTACAATGAGCAGTTCTTC
CDR3: CASSPKGGGYNEQFF

D: .
J: TRBJ1-5
size: .
V: TRBV2
DNA: TGTGCCAGCAGTGATCCACGAGGGGGAAGCAATCAGCCCCAGCATTTT
CDR3: CASSDPRGGSNQPQHF

D: TRBD1
J: TRBJ2-2
size: .
V: TRBV6-6
DNA: TGTGCCAGCACCCCCGGCGGGACAGGATCCACCGGGGAGCTGTTTTTT
CDR3: CASTPGGTGSTGELFF

D: .
J: TRBJ1-2
size: .
V: TRBV27
DNA: TGTGCCAGCAGTTTACGGACAGAGGTAGGGGGACCATACAACTATGGCTACACCTTC
CDR3: CASSLRTEVGGPYNYGYTF

D: .
J: TRBJ2-5
size: .
V: TRBV13
DNA: TGTGCCAGCAGCTTAGGCCGGTGGATTGAAGAGACCCAGTACTTC
CDR3: CASSLGRWIEETQYF

D: TRBD2
J: TRBJ2-3
size: .
V: TRBV7-3
DNA: TGTGCCAGCAGCTTCACTAGCGGGAGTGCAGATACGCAGTATTTT
CDR3: CASSFTSGSADTQYF

D: TRBD1
J: TRBJ1-5
size: .
V: TRBV2
DNA: TGTGCCAGCAGTGATGACAGGGGCAATCAGCCCCAGCATTTT
CDR3: CASSDDRGNQPQHF

D: .
J: TRBJ2-2
size: .
V: TRBV29-1
DNA: TGCAGCGTTGAAGGGCCAGGGGACACCGGGGAGCTGTTTTTT
CDR3: CSVEGPGDTGELFF

D: TRBD2
J: TRBJ2-5
size: .
V: TRBV5-6
DNA: TGTGCCAGCAGCTCCCGGTCTAGCGGGAGGACGAAGGAGACCCAGTACTTC
CDR3: CASSSRSSGRTKETQYF

D: .
J: TRBJ1-1
size: .
V: TRBV7-2
DNA: TGTGCCAGCAGCTTCGAGGGGCTGAACACTGAAGCTTTCTTT
CDR3: CASSFEGLNTEAFF

D: TRBD1
J: TRBJ1-1
size: .
V: TRBV19
DNA: TGTGCCAGTAGTATGAGGGACAGGACCGCTGAAGCTTTCTTT
CDR3: CASSMRDRTAEAFF

D: TRBD2
J: TRBJ2-3
size: .
V: TRBV4-1
DNA: TGCGCCAGCAGCCAAGAAGTGGGAGGGAGAAGTACGCAGTATTTT
CDR3: CASSQEVGGRSTQYF

D: .
J: TRBJ2-1
size: .
V: TRBV5-1
DNA: TGCGCCAGCAGCATTACCGGGACATCCTACAATGAGCAGTTCTTC
CDR3: CASSITGTSYNEQFF

D: TRBD1
J: TRBJ2-7
size: .
V: TRBV6-6
DNA: TGTGCCAGCAGGGGGGGGACAGGGACCTACGAGCAGTACTTC
CDR3: CASRGGTGTYEQYF

D: .
J: TRBJ2-5
size: .
V: TRBV19
DNA: TGTGCCAGTAGTCCACCGTGGGGGACCCAGTACTTC
CDR3: CASSPPWGTQYF

D: TRBD2
J: TRBJ2-1
size: few
V: TRBV7-9
DNA: TGTGCCAGCAGCGTACGGGGACTAGCGGGAATGAATGAGCAGTTCTTC
CDR3: CASSVRGLAGMNEQFF

D: TRBD1
J: TRBJ2-5
size: .
V: TRBV5-1
DNA: TGCGCCAGCAGCTTAACAGGGGAGGAGACCCAGTACTTC
CDR3: CASSLTGEETQYF

D: TRBD2
J: TRBJ2-3
size: .
V: TRBV2
DNA: TGTGCCAGCAGTGGAGGGGCCCTAGCGGCGAGCACAGATACGCAGTATTTT
CDR3: CASSGGALAASTDTQYF

D: TRBD1
J: TRBJ1-1
size: once
V: TRBV16
DNA: TGTGCCAGCAGCTACGAACCGGGACAGATATTAAGAGCTTTCTTT
CDR3: CASSYEPGQILRAFF

D: .
J: TRBJ1-1
size: .
V: TRBV30
DNA: TGTGCCTGGAGTATGCAGAGCGCTGAAGCTTTCTTT
CDR3: CAWSMQSAEAFF

D: .
J: TRBJ1-2
size: .
V: TRBV29-1
DNA: TGCAGCGTTGAAGACCCCGGGGAGGGGGTTGACTATGGCTACACCTTC
CDR3: CSVEDPGEGVDYGYTF

D: .
J: TRBJ1-1
size: .
V: TRBV14
DNA: TGTGCCAGCAGCTCTATATCGGGCCAGGCTTTCTTT
CDR3: CASSSISGQAFF

D: .
J: TRBJ2-7
size: .
V: TRBV6-4
DNA: TGTGCCAGCAGTGTAGATTACCTCTCCTACGAGCAGTACTTC
CDR3: CASSVDYLSYEQYF

D: TRBD2
J: TRBJ2-5
size: .
V: TRBV4-1
DNA: TGCGCCAGCAGCCAAGAGAGGAGGGGGGGACTAGCGGGACGGGAGACCCAGTACTTC
CDR3: CASSQERRGGLAGRETQYF

D: .
J: TRBJ2-4
size: .
V: TRBV9
DNA: TGTGCCAGCAGCCCGGAGGGAGGCGGGGAAGCCCTAGCCAAAAACATTCAGTACTTC
CDR3: CASSPEGGGEALAKNIQYF

D: .
J: TRBJ1-1
size: .
V: TRBV28
DNA: TGTGCCAGCAGACTTGGGGGGGGAACGAACACTGAAGCTTTCTTT
CDR3: CASRLGGGTNTEAFF

D: .
J: TRBJ2-7
size: once
V: TRBV11-2
DNA: TGTGCCAGCAGTCAACAGGGTGGCGAGCAGTACTTC
CDR3: CASSQQGGEQYF

D: TRBD1
J: TRBJ2-5
size: .
V: TRBV18
DNA: TGTGCCAGCTCACCAAAGGGACAGTCGGAGACCCAGTACTTC
CDR3: CASSPKGQSETQYF

D: .
J: TRBJ1-5
size: few
V: TRBV6-1
DNA: TGTGCCAGCACCCGATCGGACGGTAGCAATCAGCCCCAGCATTTT
CDR3: CASTRSDGSNQPQHF

D: TRBD2
J: TRBJ2-1
size: .
V: TRBV18
DNA: TGTGCCAGCTCACCACCGGGACTAGCAAATGAGCAGTTCTTC
CDR3: CASSPPGLANEQFF

D: TRBD2
J: TRBJ2-7
size: .
V: TRBV7-8
DNA: TGTGCCAGCAGCCAGGGACTAGCGGGATCTATCGAATCCTACGAGCAGTACTTC
CDR3: CASSQGLAGSIESYEQYF

D: .
J: TRBJ2-3
size: .
V: TRBV27
DNA: TGTGCCAGCAGTTCGTTCACAGATACGCAGTATTTT
CDR3: CASSSFTDTQYF